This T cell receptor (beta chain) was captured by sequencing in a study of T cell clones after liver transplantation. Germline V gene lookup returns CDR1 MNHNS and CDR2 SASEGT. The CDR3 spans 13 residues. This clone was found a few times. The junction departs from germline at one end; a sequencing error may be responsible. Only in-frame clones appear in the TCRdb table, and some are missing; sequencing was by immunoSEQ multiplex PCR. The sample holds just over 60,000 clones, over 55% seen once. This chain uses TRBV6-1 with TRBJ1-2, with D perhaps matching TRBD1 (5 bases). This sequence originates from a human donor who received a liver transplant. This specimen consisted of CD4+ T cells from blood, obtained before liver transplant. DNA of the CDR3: TGTGCCAGTAGTGAGGGGAGGGCCTATGGCTACACCTTC. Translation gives CASSEGRAYGYTF.